This T cell receptor beta chain is from a study of blood T cell repertoires in COVID-19 (dated by TCRdb to 2019 to 2021). For the study in its entirety: Collaborator samples came from the United States, Italy and Spain and covered acute and convalescent phases of COVID-19. The prospective study material was composed of cDNA or gDNA derived from T cells, B-cell-depleted T cells, or PBMCs. Subjects who had been exposed to COVID-19, were actively infected with it, or had recovered from it provided the deeply sampled blood TCRbeta repertoires that made up the dataset. The repertoires were released in a freely available public database intended as a resource for research on the immune response to SARS-CoV-2. Samples were obtained from the ongoing ImmuneRACE study (first 160 participants) and from over 1,000 subjects provided by 6 global collaborators. Sample metadata almost always included a de-identified subject ID, COVID-19 status, age in years and sex. Where available, HLA class I and class II types were obtained from metadata supplied by the sample provider rather than from assay-based typing. General study outcomes and caveats: The quantity of clinical and demographic metadata differed by source and by participant and was supplied without curation.

The immunoSEQ Assay, a bias-controlled multiplex PCR, was used to amplify TCRbeta CDR3 regions from genomic DNA. On the authors' methods: Within the assay, amplification of reference gene primers was used to estimate how many nucleated cells each sample contained. To quantify the absolute abundance of each unique TCRbeta CDR3 rearrangement, sequence reads were collapsed and filtered. For each sample, productive Simpson clonality was calculated as the square root of Simpson's diversity index across productive rearrangements. Entries here come from immuneACCESS through TCRdb and include only in-frame sequences with V and J called. Some clones fail to appear in such tables; in the studies checked, an unresolved V gene covers under half of the shortfall, and the cause of the remainder is unknown. The V and J calls and clone size were taken over from that table, and D and trimming were inferred from the DNA. The sample has 150,000 or so clones on record, more than 85% of them singletons. The ten largest make up over 7% of the sample.

Based on the germline V gene, the CDR1 and CDR2 sequences are MDHEN and SYDVKM. The germline V end is reduced by 6 bases and the J end by 6 bases; junction bases left unmatched: 4. Including the terminal cysteine and phenylalanine, the CDR3 comprises 13 residues. Just the 39-base CDR3 DNA is kept, in frame starting at base 1. Of note for this clone: Its antigen is currently not known. No much larger clone is present one base from it, and per-base qualities are unavailable.

Participants in the prospective study were aged about 18 to 95 years, lived in 20 to 30 United States geographic areas, and enrolled through a virtual design. To assign participants to cohorts, the prospective study relied on clinical history that participants themselves reported in a screening survey and a study questionnaire. Recovered participants in ImmuneRACE Cohort 3 were defined as having two consecutive negative NP/OP PCR tests, clearance from a healthcare professional, or resolution of symptoms. Each participant in the prospective study had whole blood, serum and a nasopharyngeal or oropharyngeal swab collected by mobile phlebotomists. Over a roughly 2-month period, participants in the prospective study had the option of providing additional blood draws and questionnaires. Before DNA extraction, prospective study blood samples were shipped either frozen or at room temperature.

The sequence derives from a woman aged 50 to 60 who had recovered from COVID-19. The chain links TRBV28 with TRBJ2-7; 11 central nucleotides agree with TRBD2. The sequencing input was PBMCs or T cells enriched from blood (not recorded which). The CDR3 region: CASRLLAGVEQYF. The DNA sequence reads TGTGCCAGCAGGTTACTAGCGGGAGTCGAGCAGTACTTC.